This T cell receptor beta chain was documented in a study of cytotoxic CD8 clonotypes in ibrutinib-treated CLL. V was clipped by 4 bases and J by 5 bases; unmatched bases: 10. The CDR3 totals 17 residues. Germline CDR1 is LNHNV and CDR2 is YYDKDF (reference sequence). The study, taken as a whole, reports: Different sampling times were used for sustained-remission and progressing patients. Baseline clonality exceeded age-matched healthy donors and tracked circulating CD8+ T-cell counts. On treatment, the uncommon public clonotypes contracted or remained stable.

The planned depth of sequencing spanned 1 in 200,000 to 1 in 1 million T cells. Using immunoSEQ multiplex PCR, the repertoire was profiled, and TCRdb retains in-frame clones only, with some absent. There are 300,000 to 400,000 clones in the sample; over 55% occur only once, and around 6.5% lies in the top ten. With respect to this clone: The antigen remains undetermined.

V and J are TRBV15 and TRBJ2-2, with 10 nucleotides matching TRBD1. The source is a human donor with chronic lymphocytic leukemia. Sequencing used PBMCs, obtained after 36 months of ibrutinib treatment. The CDR3 DNA is TGTGCCACCAGCAACCCGGACAGGGGGGATTGGACCGGGGAGCTGTTTTTT. This encodes CATSNPDRGDWTGELFF.